The 32 T cell receptor beta chains in this list originate from one sample, sequenced in a study of cytomegalovirus exposure and HLA in healthy donors. Use of 60 Vbeta and 13 Jbeta primers characterized the PCR. This table comes from immunoSEQ multiplex PCR, and its TCRdb copy is limited to in-frame clones, with some not included. The profile shows approximately 300,000 clones, over 70% of them singletons. Sequenced: PBMCs. These receptors were taken from a girl aged 2 to 9 in good health and CMV-seronegative.

In this sample, this clone turned up once. This CDR3 reads CASSLEGQGNTIYF. The DNA of the CDR3 is TGCGCCAGCAGCTTGGAAGGACAGGGAAACACCATATATTTT. J is TRBJ1-3 and V is TRBV5-1; tentative D call: TRBD1 (6 bases). This CDR3 spans 14 amino acids. V lost 0 bases and J 4 bases, leaving 8 bases between the germline ends. Germline V gene data show CDR1 as SGHRS and CDR2 as YFSETQ. Complete variable domain (other parts from reference TRBV5-1 and TRBJ1-3): KAGVTQTPRYLIKTRGQQVTLSCSPISGHRSVSWYQQTPGQGLQFLFEYFSETQRNKGNFPGRFSGRQFSNSRSEMNVSTLELGDSALYLCASSLEGQGNTIYFGEGSWLTVV.

V and J are TRBV15 and TRBJ1-6; tentatively, D is TRBD1 (6 bases). This CDR3 is built from 16 residues. Per the germline V gene, CDR1 is LNHNV and CDR2 is YYDKDF (reference sequence). The ends were cut back, 0 bases at V and 8 bases at J, with 14 bases in the middle. CDR3 region: CATSRDRGGGDSPLHF. The CDR3 nucleotides read TGTGCCACCAGCAGAGATCGGGGAGGGGGGGATTCACCCCTCCACTTT.

The CDR3 DNA is TGTGCCAGCAGCTTCGGGAATGAGCAGTTCTTC. This translates into CASSFGNEQFF. The chain carries TRBV5-6 and TRBJ2-1, with D uncertain. CDR3 length: 11 amino acids. The V end lost 2 bases, the J end lost 7 bases, and 4 bases lay between the germline ends. Germline lookup yields CDR1 SGHDT and CDR2 YYEEEE.

The CDR3 here is CASSLLGGPQETQYF. The CDR3 bases are TGTGCCAGCAGTTTATTGGGGGGACCGCAAGAGACCCAGTACTTC. The chain joins TRBV28 to TRBJ2-5, with D possibly being TRBD2 (6 bases). CDR1 is MDHEN, CDR2 SYDVKM, per germline. V lost 1 base, J lost 2 bases, and 11 bases lay in between. The CDR3 spans 15 residues.

The rearrangement uses TRBV21-1 and TRBJ1-3; TRBD1 is the table's D call, not checked against the DNA. TRBV21-1 has pseudogene status. This CDR3 contains 15 residues. CDR3 protein: CASSKNRGSGNTIYF. The CDR3 DNA sequence: TGTGCCAGCAGCAAAAACAGGGGATCTGGAAACACCATATATTTT.

The chain employs TRBV15 and TRBJ2-5; possibly TRBD2 for D (5 bases). The CDR3 length is 16 residues. The ends were cut back, 0 bases at V and 5 bases at J, with 16 bases in the middle. Germline loops: CDR1 LNHNV, CDR2 YYDKDF (reference sequence). DNA of the CDR3: TGTGCCACCAGCAGAGATTCCGGACTTTTTAGGGAGACCCAGTACTTC. Amino acid sequence: CATSRDSGLFRETQYF.

The CDR3, as DNA: TGTGCCAGCAGCAAAACCCCGGAAGCGGGGGAGCAGTACTTC. As protein: CASSKTPEAGEQYF. The J gene is TRBJ2-7, the V gene TRBV21-1; TRBD2 is the table's D call, not checked against the DNA. TRBV21-1 is a pseudogene segment. This CDR3 comprises 14 residues.

The genes are TRBV6-5 and TRBJ2-7; D gene uncertain. The V gene lost 0 bases and the J gene lost 0 bases, with 12 bases spanning the gap. CDR3 length equals 16 residues. The germline V gene has CDR1 MNHEY and CDR2 SVGAGI. CDR3 DNA sequence: TGTGCCAGCAGTTACTCGATTGGTCGTAGCTCCTACGAGCAGTACTTC. It is translated as CASSYSIGRSSYEQYF.

The V and J genes are TRBV4-1 and TRBJ2-1, with D hard to call. Deletions cut 2 bases from V and 4 bases from J, with 12 bases between. The germline gives CDR1 MGHRA, CDR2 YSYEKL. This CDR3 is built from 15 residues. The CDR3 is CASSQYSFKYNEQFF. DNA of the CDR3: TGCGCCAGCAGCCAATACTCGTTTAAATACAATGAGCAGTTCTTC.

V is TRBV2 and J is TRBJ1-1; the D gene is possibly TRBD1 (5 bases). Germline V gene data show CDR1 as SNHLY and CDR2 as FYNNEI. This CDR3 region has 14 residues. The V and J ends lost 4 bases and 1 base respectively, with 10 bases between them. The CDR3 nucleotides read TGTGCCAGCAGTGGGCAGGGATGGAACACTGAAGCTTTCTTT. It translates to CASSGQGWNTEAFF.

V usage is TRBV11-2 and J usage is TRBJ2-2; 14 bases fit TRBD2. Germline V gene sequence: CDR1 SGHAT, CDR2 FQNNGV. The V and J ends lost 5 bases and 3 bases, in that order; junction bases with no gene match: 8. The CDR3 covers 18 residues. CDR3 sequence (DNA): TGTGCCAGCAGCCTGACTAGCGGGGGGGCCTATGACACCGGGGAGCTGTTTTTT. Translating it yields CASSLTSGGAYDTGELFF. The full variable domain, in which reference TRBV11-2 and TRBJ2-2 provide the parts outside the CDR3, is EAGVAQSPRYKIIEKRQSVAFWCNPISGHATLYWYQQILGQGPKLLIQFQNNGVVDDSQLPKDRFSAERLKGVDSTLKIQPAKLEDSAVYLCASSLTSGGAYDTGELFFGEGSRLTVL.

In the case of this clone: The same CDR3 also results from other DNA sequences found in this sample. This chain uses TRBV6-5 with TRBJ1-1; tentative D call: TRBD1 (6 bases). Trimming stripped 4 bases from V and 1 base from J, with 13 bases between. This CDR3 is built from 15 residues. Germline CDR1 is MNHEY and CDR2 is SVGAGI. CDR3 sequence reads: CASSSDPTGNTEAFF. For the CDR3, the DNA is TGTGCCAGCAGTTCCGACCCGACAGGGAACACTGAAGCTTTCTTT.

The chain carries TRBV19 and TRBJ1-2; TRBD1 might be the D (6 bases). The CDR3 loop spans 15 amino acids. CDR1 is LNHDA, CDR2 SQIVND, per germline (reference sequence). V lost 7 bases, J lost 8 bases, and 23 bases lay in between. CDR3 nucleotides: TGTGCCAGTATCGGGACGGGGGGCGCGGTGAGCGGCTACACCTTC. It encodes CASIGTGGAVSGYTF.

A word on this clone: Other DNA sequences from this sample encode an identical CDR3 as well. The chain combines TRBV5-1 with TRBJ2-7; D is uncertain. This CDR3 region has 14 residues. The germline V and J ends were trimmed by 0 bases and 1 base, with 8 bases remaining between them. Germline V CDR1 and CDR2: SGHRS, YFSETQ. DNA of the CDR3: TGCGCCAGCAGCTTGGGGCCCAGTTCCTACGAGCAGTACTTC. Its protein product is CASSLGPSSYEQYF.

This clone was detected once. The J gene is TRBJ2-7, the V gene TRBV4-1; 8 positions match TRBD1. Per the germline V gene, CDR1 is MGHRA and CDR2 is YSYEKL. This CDR3 has 15 residues. The V and J ends lost 1 base and 3 bases, in that order; junction bases with no gene match: 5. The DNA of the CDR3 is TGCGCCAGCAGCCAAGGACCGGGACAGGTCTACGAGCAGTACTTC. Translating gives CASSQGPGQVYEQYF.

The rearrangement uses TRBV11-2 and TRBJ1-2, with a tentative D call TRBD1 (6 bases). This CDR3 has 12 amino acids. The V and J ends lost 1 base and 11 bases respectively, with 11 bases between them. In germline, CDR1 is SGHAT, CDR2 FQNNGV. In DNA, the CDR3 is TGTGCCAGCAGCTTAGTAGGACAGTCGTACACCTTC. This encodes CASSLVGQSYTF.

J is TRBJ1-4 and V is TRBV28, with D unclear. CDR1 is MDHEN and CDR2 is SYDVKM in the germline V gene. The CDR3 loop spans 14 amino acids. Trimming took 3 bases from V and 6 from J, leaving 11 bases between them. The CDR3 loop reads CASSLYRRDEKLFF. The CDR3 DNA follows: TGTGCCAGCAGTTTGTACAGAAGAGATGAAAAACTGTTTTTT.

This rearrangement joins TRBV10-2 to TRBJ1-1; a possible D gene is TRBD1 (6 bases). V lost 4 bases and J 0 bases, leaving 15 bases between the germline ends. This CDR3 contains 16 residues. The germline CDR1 and CDR2 sequences are WSHSY and SAAADI. CDR3 in amino acids: CASSGTRGAVNTEAFF. The CDR3 region has the DNA TGCGCCAGCAGTGGGACACGGGGGGCAGTGAACACTGAAGCTTTCTTT.

The chain combines TRBV6-1 with TRBJ2-1; 8 bases are shared with TRBD2. Germline V gene sequence: CDR1 MNHNS, CDR2 SASEGT. The V gene end was trimmed by 6 bases and the J gene end by 9 bases; junction bases not matched to a gene: 10. The CDR3 spans 14 residues. The CDR3 sequence: CASRESGGPVEQFF. CDR3 nucleotide sequence: TGTGCCAGCAGGGAGAGCGGGGGTCCCGTTGAGCAGTTCTTC.

Points on this clone: One end of the junction is discordant with germline, which a read error may explain. This chain connects TRBV7-9 to TRBJ2-5, with D possibly TRBD1 on 6 matching bases. Germline CDR1 and CDR2: SEHNR and FQNEAQ (reference sequence). The CDR3 contains 16 residues. DNA for the CDR3: TGTTCCAGCAGCACGACGTTACAGGGTTCCTCAGAGACCCAGTACTTC. Encoded protein: CSSSTTLQGSSETQYF.

J is TRBJ2-7 and V is TRBV7-2, with D unresolved. There are 11 residues in the CDR3. Germline CDR1 reads SGHTA; CDR2 reads FQGNSA. V lost 4 bases and J lost 6, with 7 bases in between. CDR3 sequence: CASSSSIEQYF. The CDR3 DNA follows: TGTGCCAGCAGCTCTAGTATCGAGCAGTACTTC. The full variable domain, rest sourced from reference TRBV7-2 and TRBJ2-7, is GAGVSQSPSNKVTEKGKDVELRCDPISGHTALYWYRQSLGQGLEFLIYFQGNSAPDKSGLPSDRFSAERTGGSVSTLTIQRTQQEDSAVYLCASSSSIEQYFGPGTRLTVT.

This chain joins TRBV2 and TRBJ2-2, with D uncertain. Germline V gene data show CDR1 as SNHLY and CDR2 as FYNNEI. The CDR3 runs to 13 residues. V was pared by 4 bases and J by 6 bases, with 9 bases between. CDR3 loop: CASSVGPPGELFF. The CDR3 nucleotides read TGTGCCAGCAGTGTGGGCCCTCCCGGGGAGCTGTTTTTT. The full variable domain, rest sourced from reference TRBV2 and TRBJ2-2, is EPEVTQTPSHQVTQMGQEVILRCVPISNHLYFYWYRQILGQKVEFLVSFYNNEISEKSEIFDDQFSVERPDGSNFTLKIRSTKLEDSAMYFCASSVGPPGELFFGEGSRLTVL.

This clone was counted a single time. The CDR3 coding sequence is TGTGCCAGCAGCCAAGAGAAGGGCGGGCATGAGCAGTTCTTC. Translated: CASSQEKGGHEQFF. The V call is TRBV14, the J call TRBJ2-1; perhaps TRBD2 as D (5 bases). CDR1 is SGHDN, CDR2 FVKESK, per germline. With 0 bases removed from V and 8 bases from J, the gap between germline ends came to 11 bases. The CDR3 is made up of 14 amino acids.

The chain is built from TRBV14 and TRBJ1-2, with D possibly being TRBD1 (5 bases). The CDR3 is 13 amino acids. Germline-derived CDR1 and CDR2 are SGHDN and FVKESK. Trimming removed 4 bases at V and 7 bases at J, with 13 bases between. The DNA of the CDR3 is TGTGCCAGCAGCCCCCCCGGGGGGATTGGCTACACCTTC. Translated, it gives CASSPPGGIGYTF.

The rearrangement uses TRBV10-3 and TRBJ2-1, with 7 bases that match TRBD2. Germline V gene lookup returns CDR1 ENHRY and CDR2 SYGVKD. The CDR3 contains 19 residues. J was trimmed by 2 bases and V by 4 bases; bases with no gene match: 17. The CDR3 sequence: CAISGWGSGQPFAYNEQFF. CDR3 DNA sequence: TGTGCCATCAGTGGCTGGGGTAGCGGGCAGCCATTCGCCTACAATGAGCAGTTCTTC.

This sequence joins TRBV29-1 and TRBJ1-1; unclear D gene. Between the trimmed V and J ends, which lost 4 bases and 0 bases, there was a span of 15 bases. CDR3 length: 15 residues. The germline CDR1 and CDR2 sequences are SQVTM and ANQGSEA. CDR3: CSVAPKLNLNTEAFF. CDR3 nucleotide sequence: TGCAGCGTTGCCCCGAAACTGAATTTGAACACTGAAGCTTTCTTT.

The rearrangement joins TRBV4-1 to TRBJ2-1; TRBD2 agrees at 8 bases. Trimming cost V 1 base and J 5 bases; bases outside gene matches: 4. CDR3 length: 15 amino acids. The germline gives CDR1 MGHRA, CDR2 YSYEKL. The CDR3 loop is CASSQVRGGNNEQFF. DNA of the CDR3: TGCGCCAGCAGCCAAGTTCGGGGGGGGAACAATGAGCAGTTCTTC.

The rearrangement joins TRBV28 to TRBJ2-3; 9 bases map to TRBD1. Germline loops: CDR1 MDHEN, CDR2 SYDVKM. Losses at the gene ends were 7 bases for V and 2 bases for J; bases not matched to a gene: 7. The CDR3 is 15 residues long. The CDR3 sequence is CASTKTGGFTDTQYF. In DNA, the CDR3 is TGTGCCAGCACTAAAACAGGGGGCTTCACAGATACGCAGTATTTT.

The chain has TRBV5-1 and TRBJ2-7; 13 bases fit TRBD2. The CDR3 contains 18 residues. Trimming took 3 bases from V and 0 from J; bases not matched to a gene: 9. CDR1 is SGHRS and CDR2 is YFSETQ in the germline V gene. CDR3 sequence (DNA): TGCGCCAGCAGCTCCCGACTAGCGGGGGGCCTCAGCTCCTACGAGCAGTACTTC. Protein: CASSSRLAGGLSSYEQYF. The full variable domain, completed using reference TRBV5-1 and TRBJ2-7, is KAGVTQTPRYLIKTRGQQVTLSCSPISGHRSVSWYQQTPGQGLQFLFEYFSETQRNKGNFPGRFSGRQFSNSRSEMNVSTLELGDSALYLCASSSRLAGGLSSYEQYFGPGTRLTVT.

The chain is built from TRBV4-1 and TRBJ2-7; tentatively, D is TRBD2 (6 bases). V lost 1 base to trimming and J lost 3 bases, with 13 bases between them. Germline V lookup: CDR1 MGHRA, CDR2 YSYEKL. The CDR3 extends over 15 amino acids. The CDR3 region has the DNA TGCGCCAGCAGCCAAGCGGCGGGAAGCTTCTACGAGCAGTACTTC. This encodes CASSQAAGSFYEQYF.

This clone came up once. Relative to the germline gene, one junction end is altered; a read error may explain this. The chain joins TRBV7-9 to TRBJ1-2, with a weak D call TRBD1 (5 bases). This CDR3 has 11 amino acids. Germline-derived CDR1 and CDR2 are SEHNR and FQNEAQ (reference sequence). The CDR3 region has the DNA TGTTCCAGCAGCTCAGACAGAGGCTACACCTTC. It is translated as CSSSSDRGYTF. Filled out from reference TRBV7-9 and TRBJ1-2, the complete variable domain reads DTGVSQNPRHKITKRGQNVTFRCDPISEHNRLYWYRQTLGQGPEFLTYFQNEAQLEKSRLLSDRFSAERPKGSFSTLEIQRTEQGDSAMYLCSSSSDRGYTFGSGTRLTVV.

The chain couples TRBV6-1 to TRBJ1-2; maybe TRBD1 (5 bases). Germline V CDR1 and CDR2: MNHNS, SASEGT. Between the trimmed V and J ends, which lost 1 base and 4 bases, there was a span of 10 bases. The CDR3 runs 14 residues. The DNA of the CDR3 is TGTGCCAGCAGTGAAGAAATAGACAGCTATGGCTACACCTTC. Protein: CASSEEIDSYGYTF.